A selection of T cell receptor beta chains follows, all from one sample in a study of OX40 agonist ivuxolimab in advanced cancers. Produced via immunoSEQ multiplex PCR; TCRdb's table is partial and in-frame only. The sample shows tens of thousands of clones, 65% to 85% of them seen only once. This specimen was CD4+ or CD8+ T cells sorted from blood, taken in a trial of the OX40 agonist ivuxolimab. The origin of the receptors is an adult with an advanced solid tumor such as melanoma, head and neck, liver or kidney cancer. The CDR3 runs from the conserved cysteine through the conserved F or W. The D gene is left open where the match is weak. A clone size is listed for some rows: how often the clone was seen (once, few, many), or a class if it is expanded.

j_call v_call clone_size d_call cdr3_nt cdr3_aa
TRBJ2-3 TRBV5-1 NA NA TGCGCCAGCAGCGCGGACCTCACAGATACGCAGTATTTT CASSADLTDTQYF
TRBJ1-2 TRBV19 NA TRBD1 TGTGCCAGTAGGGAGGGACAGGGCGTTGGTGGCTACACCTTC CASREGQGVGGYTF
TRBJ2-1 TRBV30 NA NA TGTGCCTGGAGCACGGGAGACAATGAGCAGTTCTTC CAWSTGDNEQFF
TRBJ2-3 TRBV2 NA NA TGTGCCAGCAATCAGGACAGTCGATCCCGCACAGATACGCAGTATTTT CASNQDSRSRTDTQYF
TRBJ2-1 TRBV11-2 NA NA TGTGCCAGCAGCCCCCCGGGCCCCTACAAGTTCTTC CASSPPGPYKFF
TRBJ1-1 TRBV19 once NA TGTGCCAGTAGTATAGCTCGCGGGAACACTGAAGCTTTCTTT CASSIARGNTEAFF
TRBJ2-1 TRBV5-1 NA NA TGCGCCAGCAGCTTGGTGGCGTCCTCCTACAATGAGCAGTTCTTC CASSLVASSYNEQFF
TRBJ2-3 TRBV6-1 NA TRBD2 TGTGCCAGCCAGCTAGCGGGAGGGCCGGATACGCAGTATTTT CASQLAGGPDTQYF
TRBJ2-1 TRBV4-1 NA NA TGCGCCAGCAGCCAAGAAGGCGGACAATACAATGAGCAGTTCTTC CASSQEGGQYNEQFF
TRBJ1-1 TRBV7-9 NA NA TGTGCCAGCAGCTTATATATGGGGAACGGTGAAGCTTTCTTT CASSLYMGNGEAFF
TRBJ2-4 TRBV14 NA TRBD1 TGTGCCAGCAGCCGAGGACAGGGGGCGATGTGGAACATTCAGTACTTC CASSRGQGAMWNIQYF
TRBJ1-2 TRBV27 few NA TGTGCCAGCAGTTTACTCTCCGGAAGCTATGGCTACACCTTC CASSLLSGSYGYTF
TRBJ1-4 TRBV19 NA NA TGTGCCAGTAGTATTCGGCCTAATGAAAAACTGTTTTTT CASSIRPNEKLFF
TRBJ2-7 TRBV7-2 NA NA TGTGCCAGCAGCTTGGACGGATCCTACGAGCAGTACTTC CASSLDGSYEQYF
TRBJ2-5 TRBV9 NA NA TGTGCCAGCAGCGTCGGGGGTGGGGCAAACGGAGAGACCCAGTACTTC CASSVGGGANGETQYF
TRBJ2-1 TRBV2 NA NA TGTGCCAGCAAATCGGGACCTCATGGTGAGCAGTTCTTC CASKSGPHGEQFF
TRBJ2-7 TRBV11-1 NA NA TGTGCCAGCAGCTTCCGCCGACAAAGAACCTACGAGCAGTACTTC CASSFRRQRTYEQYF
TRBJ1-2 TRBV19 NA NA TGTGCCAGTAGTGCGGGGGTTAACTATGGCTACACCTTC CASSAGVNYGYTF
TRBJ1-5 TRBV11-2 NA NA TGTGCCAGCAGCTTAGTAGGGAGTTCCAATCAGCCCCAGCATTTT CASSLVGSSNQPQHF
TRBJ1-2 TRBV5-1 once TRBD1 TGCGCCAGCAGCTTGGGACAGGGGTTGAGAGGCTACACCTTC CASSLGQGLRGYTF
TRBJ1-1 TRBV2 once NA TGTGCCAGCAGCCAGAACACTGAAGCTTTCTTT CASSQNTEAFF
TRBJ1-2 TRBV5-6 NA NA TGTGCCAGCAGCCAGCGGGGCCGCTATGGCTACACCTTC CASSQRGRYGYTF
TRBJ2-7 TRBV7-2 NA TRBD2 TGTGCCAGCAGCTCGACGGGAGGATCCTACGAGCAGTACTTC CASSSTGGSYEQYF
TRBJ2-3 TRBV7-6 NA NA TGTGCCAGCAGCTCCCGGGACTCCTTCCCCACAGATACGCAGTATTTT CASSSRDSFPTDTQYF
TRBJ1-1 TRBV7-3 NA TRBD1 TGTGCCAGCAGCCGGACAGGGAACACTGAAGCTTTCTTT CASSRTGNTEAFF
TRBJ1-1 TRBV2 NA NA TGTGCCAGCAACCGAAGGACAGCCAACACTGAAGCTTTCTTT CASNRRTANTEAFF
TRBJ2-1 TRBV19 NA NA TGTGCCAGTAAAAGCGGGCTTTACAATGAGCAGTTCTTC CASKSGLYNEQFF
TRBJ2-7 TRBV4-2 NA TRBD1 TGTGCCAGCAGCCAAGACCGGACAGGGTCCTACGAGCAGTACTTC CASSQDRTGSYEQYF
TRBJ2-1 TRBV5-1 once TRBD1 TGCGCCAGCAGCTTGTTTCGCGGGACAGGCCCCTACAATGAGCAGTTCTTC CASSLFRGTGPYNEQFF
TRBJ2-7 TRBV30 NA NA TGTGCCTGGAGGGACTATGGGAGGAACGAGCAGTACTTC CAWRDYGRNEQYF
TRBJ2-5 TRBV13 once NA TGTGCCAGCAGCTTCGTCCTAGGGGGCCAAGAGACCCAGTACTTC CASSFVLGGQETQYF
TRBJ2-3 TRBV5-4 NA NA TGTGCCAGCAGCTTTAAAGTCAGTAGCACAGATACGCAGTATTTT CASSFKVSSTDTQYF
TRBJ2-1 TRBV7-9 once NA TGTGCCAGCAGCCCCTCAGAGACGAGTGAGCAGTTCTTC CASSPSETSEQFF
TRBJ1-5 TRBV30 NA NA TGTGCCTGGAGTCGCACGGGGACAATCAATCAGCCCCAGCATTTT CAWSRTGTINQPQHF
TRBJ1-2 TRBV6-1 NA NA TGTGCCAGCAGTGGGGCTCTATATGGCTACACCTTC CASSGALYGYTF
TRBJ2-2 TRBV30 NA NA TGTGCCTGGAGCCCCCGGGCTAGCGTAGTCGGGGAGCTGTTTTTT CAWSPRASVVGELFF
TRBJ1-2 TRBV7-3 few NA TGTGCCAGCAGCTTCGGGACCGGTGGCTACACCTTC CASSFGTGGYTF
TRBJ2-7 TRBV9 once TRBD2 TGTGCCAGCAGCGGGGCTAGCGGCCGTTCCTACGAGCAGTACTTC CASSGASGRSYEQYF
TRBJ2-7 TRBV4-1 NA TRBD2 TGCGCCAGCAGCACAGCGGGAGGTGGGAGGGGTGAGCAGTACTTC CASSTAGGGRGEQYF
TRBJ1-2 TRBV10-3 NA NA TGTGCCATCAGTGAGTCTAGGGAGTCAAACTATGGCTACACCTTC CAISESRESNYGYTF
TRBJ2-3 TRBV14 NA TRBD2 TGTGCCAGCAGCCCAGACTATAGCGGGAGGCCTCTCACAGATACGCAGTATTTT CASSPDYSGRPLTDTQYF
TRBJ1-1 TRBV18 NA NA TGTGCCAGCTCACCACGACAGGACATGAACACTGAAGCTTTCTTT CASSPRQDMNTEAFF
TRBJ2-5 TRBV5-1 NA TRBD2 TGCGCCAGCAGCTGGACTAGCGGGAGAAGGGAGACCCAGTACTTC CASSWTSGRRETQYF
TRBJ1-2 TRBV19 NA NA TGTGCCAGTAGTGATAAGGGGAGCGCTAACTATGGCTACACCTTC CASSDKGSANYGYTF
TRBJ2-1 TRBV11-3 NA TRBD2 TGTGCCAGCAGCCCAGGACTAGCGGGCGCTTACAATGAGCAGTTCTTC CASSPGLAGAYNEQFF
TRBJ1-1 TRBV30 NA NA TGTGCCTGGAGCGCTTTTGCCGGGACACCGAACACTGAAGCTTTCTTT CAWSAFAGTPNTEAFF
TRBJ2-1 TRBV30 NA TRBD2 TGTGCCCGAGCATTCGTAGCGGGAGACAATGAGCAGTTCTTC CARAFVAGDNEQFF
TRBJ2-2 TRBV6-1 NA NA TGTGCCAGCAGTGAAGGGATTAACACCGGGGAGCTGTTTTTT CASSEGINTGELFF
TRBJ2-2 TRBV6-1 NA NA TGTGCCAGCAGTGAACACGCGAACACCGGGGAGCTGTTTTTT CASSEHANTGELFF
TRBJ2-1 TRBV5-4 NA TRBD2 TGTGCCAGCAGCTTGGCCGGGCTAGCGGAGCCATACAATGAGCAGTTCTTC CASSLAGLAEPYNEQFF
TRBJ1-4 TRBV18 NA NA TGTGCCAGCTCACCACCGGAGTTCCGTGGGGAAAAACTGTTTTTT CASSPPEFRGEKLFF
TRBJ2-3 TRBV5-1 few TRBD1 TGCGCCAGCAGAAGGGGACAGAGCACAGATACGCAGTATTTT CASRRGQSTDTQYF
TRBJ2-1 TRBV7-2 NA NA TGTGCCAGCAGCCTATTGGGGGGCGTAGGCTACAATGAGCAGTTCTTC CASSLLGGVGYNEQFF